What follows is one TCR beta chain and its context. Assay: immunoSEQ multiplex PCR; the TCRdb copy retains only in-frame clones and omits some. Of some 120,000 clones listed, less than 90% are singletons. The data were taken from a study of blood T cell repertoires in COVID-19. The CDR3 has 14 residues. After removal of 7 bases from V and 3 bases from J, the junction contained 5 bases not matched to a gene. CDR1 is SNHLY, CDR2 FYNNEI, per germline. The TCR sequence derives from a man aged 25 to 40 with acute or convalescent COVID-19. The source material was peripheral blood. This chain connects TRBV2 to TRBJ2-1; 8 nucleotides match TRBD2. The CDR3 DNA reads as TGTGCCAGCAAGACTAGCGAGAACTACAATGAGCAGTTCTTC. Translating gives CASKTSENYNEQFF.